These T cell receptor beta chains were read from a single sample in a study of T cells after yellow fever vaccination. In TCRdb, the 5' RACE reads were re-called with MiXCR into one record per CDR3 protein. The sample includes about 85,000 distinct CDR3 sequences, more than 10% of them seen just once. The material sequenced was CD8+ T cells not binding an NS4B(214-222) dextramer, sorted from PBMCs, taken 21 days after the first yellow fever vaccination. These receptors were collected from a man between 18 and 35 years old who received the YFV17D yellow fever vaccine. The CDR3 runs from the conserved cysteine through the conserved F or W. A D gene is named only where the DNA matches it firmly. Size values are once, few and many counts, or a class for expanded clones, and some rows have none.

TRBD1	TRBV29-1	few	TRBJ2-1	CSVEGAGGEFVEEQFF	TGCAGCGTTGAGGGGGCAGGGGGCGAATTTGTGGAGGAGCAGTTCTTC
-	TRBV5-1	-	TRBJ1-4	CASSDLGGPGEKLFF	TGCGCCAGCAGCGACCTCGGGGGGCCGGGCGAAAAACTGTTTTTT
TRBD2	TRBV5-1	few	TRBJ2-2	CASSLGVPGLADTGELFF	TGCGCCAGCAGCTTGGGGGTTCCGGGACTAGCCGACACCGGGGAGCTGTTTTTT
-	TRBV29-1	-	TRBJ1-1	CSVVGANTEAFF	TGCAGCGTCGTGGGAGCTAACACTGAAGCTTTCTTT
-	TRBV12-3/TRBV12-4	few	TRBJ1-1	CASSTGPMNTEAFF	TGTGCCAGCAGTACGGGACCAATGAACACTGAAGCTTTCTTT
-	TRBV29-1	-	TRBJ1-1	CSVAWGNTEAFF	TGCAGCGTTGCCTGGGGTAACACTGAAGCTTTCTTT
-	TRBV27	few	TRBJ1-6	CASSLYDRTNSPLHF	TGTGCCAGCAGTTTATACGACAGGACAAATTCACCCCTCCACTTT
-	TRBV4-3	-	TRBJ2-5	CASSQWMEETQYF	TGCGCCAGCAGCCAATGGATGGAGGAGACCCAGTACTTC
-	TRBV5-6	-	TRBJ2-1	CASSFYLNNEQFF	TGTGCCAGCAGCTTTTACCTAAACAATGAGCAGTTCTTC
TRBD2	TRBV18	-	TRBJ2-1	CTSSPAGGSYNEQFF	TGTACCAGCTCACCCGCCGGGGGGTCGTACAATGAGCAGTTCTTC
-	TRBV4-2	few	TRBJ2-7	CASSQDLDSSYEQYF	TGTGCCAGCAGCCAAGATTTAGATAGCTCCTACGAGCAGTACTTC
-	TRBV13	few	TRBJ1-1	CASSLAAGGTEAFF	TGTGCCAGCAGCTTAGCAGCGGGGGGCACTGAAGCTTTCTTT
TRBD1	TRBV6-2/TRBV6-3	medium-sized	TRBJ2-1	CASRVGTVGNEQFF	TGTGCCAGCAGGGTGGGGACAGTGGGGAATGAGCAGTTCTTC
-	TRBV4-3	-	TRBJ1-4	CASSQDSGVDEKLFF	TGCGCCAGCAGCCAAGATTCGGGGGTAGATGAAAAACTGTTTTTT
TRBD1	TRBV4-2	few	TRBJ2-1	CASSPGGIPGQANEQFF	TGTGCCAGCAGCCCAGGCGGCATACCGGGACAGGCTAATGAGCAGTTCTTC
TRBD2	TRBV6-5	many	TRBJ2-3	CASSYGRGGRTDTQYF	TGTGCCAGCAGTTACGGGCGGGGGGGCCGCACAGATACGCAGTATTTT
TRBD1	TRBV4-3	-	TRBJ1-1	CASSQATGSAEAFF	TGCGCCAGCAGCCAAGCGACAGGGAGCGCTGAAGCTTTCTTT
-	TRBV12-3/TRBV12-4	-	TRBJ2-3	CASSPYNTDTQYF	TGTGCCAGCAGTCCCTACAACACAGATACGCAGTATTTT